This T cell receptor (beta chain) was observed in a study of T cell responses to AZD1222 COVID-19 vaccine. Study as a whole: Recipients boosted at about 4 weeks or about 12 weeks are pooled. Regarding the study as a whole: Only a handful of AZD1222 recipients were seropositive at baseline.

Points on this clone: Its antigen is unidentified.

CDR3 size: 13 residues. Per germline, CDR1 MNHEY and CDR2 SMNVEV (reference sequence). Trimming took 7 bases from V and 0 from J, leaving 7 bases between them. Clones were read by immunoSEQ multiplex PCR, and TCRdb kept only the in-frame ones, dropping some. In the table there are some 130,000 clones, 90% of which are singletons. The sequences come from peripheral blood, collected on day 0 of AZD1222 vaccination. This TCR was sampled from an adult in good health. The chain employs TRBV27 and TRBJ1-5, with D hard to call. The CDR3 protein is CASTLYSNQPQHF. The DNA of the CDR3 is TGTGCCAGCACCCTGTATAGCAATCAGCCCCAGCATTTT.